Shown below are 3 T cell receptor beta chains from a single sample sequenced in a study of CXCR3-negative and CXCR3-positive naive CD8 T cells. Study findings and constraints: When CXCR3-positive naive cells were set against CXCR3-negative naive cells, the former had more hydrophobic TRB CDR3s.

Through 5' RACE with UMI labels, the TRB cDNA libraries were prepared. TCRdb reworked the 5' RACE reads into one entry per CDR3 protein, no DNA. In all, the sample yields some 100,000 distinct CDR3 sequences. No antigen is known for these receptors. The sequenced material came from naive CXCR3+ CD8+ T cells from blood. Specified subset: CD45RO-CCR7+CD27+CD95- naive CD8+ T cells expressing CXCR3 (TNR3+). All receptors derive from a human donor in good health. Some clones in this sample may be carry-over from other donors' samples.

This sequence joins TRBV13 and TRBJ1-4. Germline CDR1 PRHDT, CDR2 FYEKMQ (reference sequence). The CDR3 has 13 residues. The CDR3 sequence: CASSLFEGEKLFF.

The chain couples TRBV14 to TRBJ2-2; TCRdb returns TRBD2, unconfirmable since there is no DNA. CDR1 and CDR2 (germline): SGHDN, FVKESK. CDR3 length: 14 amino acids. This chain's CDR3 is CASSPLAGTGELFF. Using reference TRBV14 and TRBJ2-2 for the parts outside the CDR3, the full variable domain is EAGVTQFPSHSVIEKGQTVTLRCDPISGHDNLYWYRRVMGKEIKFLLHFVKESKQDESGMPNNRFLAERTGGTYSTLKVQPAELEDSGVYFCASSPLAGTGELFFGEGSRLTVL.

The J gene is TRBJ1-1, the V gene TRBV28. The germline V gene has CDR1 MDHEN and CDR2 SYDVKM. The CDR3 spans 14 residues. The CDR3 sequence: CASTPRSGGTEAFF.